These 3 T cell receptor beta chains share one sample of origin, sequenced in a study of cytomegalovirus exposure and HLA in healthy donors. PCR used 60 Vbeta primers and 13 Jbeta primers. The data were produced by immunoSEQ multiplex PCR, yet TCRdb's version contains in-frame clones alone and is incomplete. The sample records about 88,000 clones, around four fifths being singletons. The sample was PBMCs. These receptors came from a woman between 35 and 50 years old in good health and CMV-seronegative.

CDR3 residues: CASSGLSYEQYF. Here the CDR3 DNA reads TGTGCCAGCAGTGGACTCTCCTACGAGCAGTACTTC. The rearrangement joins TRBV6-1 to TRBJ2-7; D gene ambiguous. Trimming pared 4 bases from V and 0 bases from J, leaving 4 bases between. Germline V gene sequence: CDR1 MNHNS, CDR2 SASEGT. The CDR3 runs 12 residues.

The chain carries TRBV30 and TRBJ1-1; no reliable D call. V lost 3 bases, J lost 1 base, and 6 bases lay in between. The CDR3 is 12 amino acids. Germline V gene lookup returns CDR1 GTSNPN and CDR2 SVGIG (reference sequence). The CDR3 nucleotides are TGTGCCTGGAGACGGAGGAACACTGAAGCTTTCTTT. Translating it yields CAWRRRNTEAFF.

CDR3 sequence (DNA): TGTGCCAGCGCCTGGAGAAATTCACCCCTCCACTTT. This gives the protein CASAWRNSPLHF. J is TRBJ1-6 and V is TRBV28, with no clear D. CDR1 and CDR2 (germline): MDHEN, SYDVKM. V lost 8 bases and J 7 bases, leaving 9 bases between the germline ends. The CDR3 is 12 amino acids.